This TCR beta chain derives from a study of blood T cell repertoires in COVID-19. This CDR3 is built from 13 residues. Germline V gene data show CDR1 as MGHRA and CDR2 as YSYEKL. V was pared by 3 bases and J by 11 bases, with 16 bases between. Profiling relied on immunoSEQ multiplex PCR, and the TCRdb table lists in-frame clones only, not all of them. The repertoire has more than 25,000 clones, approximately 85% of them found once; the top ten carry 28%. Sequencing input: peripheral blood. This TCR derives from a woman aged 80 or over with COVID-19, enrolled during active disease. The chain couples TRBV4-1 to TRBJ1-1; possible D gene TRBD1, 5 bases. The CDR3 DNA sequence: TGCGCCAGCAGCCATTTTGAGGCGGGACGCGCTTTCTTT. Residues: CASSHFEAGRAFF.